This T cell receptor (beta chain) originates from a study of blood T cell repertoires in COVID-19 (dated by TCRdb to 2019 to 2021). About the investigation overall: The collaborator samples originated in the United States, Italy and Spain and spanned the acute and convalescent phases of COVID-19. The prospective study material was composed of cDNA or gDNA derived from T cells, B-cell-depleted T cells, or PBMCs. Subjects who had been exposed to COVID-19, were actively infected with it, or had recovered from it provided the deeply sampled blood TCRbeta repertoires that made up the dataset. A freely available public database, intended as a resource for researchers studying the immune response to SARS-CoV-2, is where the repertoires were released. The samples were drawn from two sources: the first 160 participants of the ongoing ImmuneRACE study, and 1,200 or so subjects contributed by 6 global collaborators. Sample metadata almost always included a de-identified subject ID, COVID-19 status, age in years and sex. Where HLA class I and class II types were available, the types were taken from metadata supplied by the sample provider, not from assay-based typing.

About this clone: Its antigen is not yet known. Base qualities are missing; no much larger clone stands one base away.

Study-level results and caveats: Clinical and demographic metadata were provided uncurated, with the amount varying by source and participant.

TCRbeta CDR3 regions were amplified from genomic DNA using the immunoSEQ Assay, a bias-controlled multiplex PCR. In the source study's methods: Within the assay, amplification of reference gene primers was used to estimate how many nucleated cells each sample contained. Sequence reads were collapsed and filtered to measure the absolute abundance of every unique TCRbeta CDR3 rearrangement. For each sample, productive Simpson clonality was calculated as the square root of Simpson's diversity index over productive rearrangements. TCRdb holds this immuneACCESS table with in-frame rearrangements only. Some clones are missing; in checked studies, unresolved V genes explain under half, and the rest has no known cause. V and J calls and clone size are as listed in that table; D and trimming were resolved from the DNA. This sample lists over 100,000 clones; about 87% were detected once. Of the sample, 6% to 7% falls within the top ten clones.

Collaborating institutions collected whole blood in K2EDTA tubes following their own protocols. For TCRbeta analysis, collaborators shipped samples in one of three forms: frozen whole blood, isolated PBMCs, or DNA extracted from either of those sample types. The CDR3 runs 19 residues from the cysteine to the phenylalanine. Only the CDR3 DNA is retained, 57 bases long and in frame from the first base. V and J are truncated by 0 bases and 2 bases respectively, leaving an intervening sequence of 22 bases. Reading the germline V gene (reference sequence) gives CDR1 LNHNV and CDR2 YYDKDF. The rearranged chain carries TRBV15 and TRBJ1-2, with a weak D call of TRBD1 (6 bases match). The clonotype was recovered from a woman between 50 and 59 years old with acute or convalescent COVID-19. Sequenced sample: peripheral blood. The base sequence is TGTGCCACCAGCAGAGATGAGGGCGGGGGGCGCAGGGCCAACTATGGCTACACCTTC. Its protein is CATSRDEGGGRRANYGYTF.